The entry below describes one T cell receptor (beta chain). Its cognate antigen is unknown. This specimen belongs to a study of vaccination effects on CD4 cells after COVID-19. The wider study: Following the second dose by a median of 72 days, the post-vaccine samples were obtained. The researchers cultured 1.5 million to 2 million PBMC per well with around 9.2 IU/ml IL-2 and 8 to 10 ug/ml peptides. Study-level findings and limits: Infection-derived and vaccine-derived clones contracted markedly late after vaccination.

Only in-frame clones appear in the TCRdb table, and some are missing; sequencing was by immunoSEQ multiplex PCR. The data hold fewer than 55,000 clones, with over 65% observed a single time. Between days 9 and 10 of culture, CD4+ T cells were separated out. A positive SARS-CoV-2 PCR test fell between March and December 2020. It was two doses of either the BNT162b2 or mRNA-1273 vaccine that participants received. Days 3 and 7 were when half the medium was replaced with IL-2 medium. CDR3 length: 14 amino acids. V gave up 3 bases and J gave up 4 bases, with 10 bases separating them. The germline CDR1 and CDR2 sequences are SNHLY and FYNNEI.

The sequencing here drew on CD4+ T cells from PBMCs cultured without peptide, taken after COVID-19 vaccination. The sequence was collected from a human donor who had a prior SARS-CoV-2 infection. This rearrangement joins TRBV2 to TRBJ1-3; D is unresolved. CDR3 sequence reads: CASSEEGGGNTIYF. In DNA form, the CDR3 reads TGTGCCAGCAGTGAGGAGGGAGGCGGAAACACCATATATTTT. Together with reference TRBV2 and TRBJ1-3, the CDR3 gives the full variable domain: EPEVTQTPSHQVTQMGQEVILRCVPISNHLYFYWYRQILGQKVEFLVSFYNNEISEKSEIFDDQFSVERPDGSNFTLKIRSTKLEDSAMYFCASSEEGGGNTIYFGEGSWLTVV.